The 2 T cell receptor beta chains reported below all come from one sample, sequenced in a study of tumor-infiltrating lymphocytes in primary liver carcinoma. A primer in the constant region served to generate TCR beta cDNA from about 470 ng of total RNA. Three nested multiplex PCR rounds of slightly modified ARM-PCR generated TCR beta libraries. Rounds one and two of PCR, each of 10 to 11 cycles, were primed with TRBV1-TRBV30 forward primers and a C-beta reverse primer. TCRdb itself ran the multiplex PCR reads through MiXCR, one entry per CDR3 protein. The sample gives tens of thousands of distinct CDR3 sequences, 75% of which show up once; more than 35% is in the top ten. Unsorted bulk tissue of roughly 20-34 mg yielded co-extracted RNA and DNA. Sequenced sample: tumor-adjacent normal liver tissue. These TCRs come from a young woman with primary liver carcinoma and hepatitis B virus infection.

This clonotype occurred many times. The chain has TRBV7-9 and TRBJ1-4; 7 bases line up with TRBD1. The V gene end was trimmed by 2 bases and the J gene end by 8 bases; junction bases not matched to a gene: 14. This CDR3 is 17 amino acids long. Germline V gene data show CDR1 as SEHNR and CDR2 as FQNEAQ (reference sequence). CDR3: CASSLTPNRGRGEKLFF. The CDR3 DNA reads TGTGCCAGCAGCTTAACCCCCAACAGGGGCCGCGGGGAAAAACTGTTTTTT.

Comment on this clonotype: At one end the junction does not follow the germline gene, possibly because of a read error. This rearrangement joins TRBV6-2 or TRBV6-3 to TRBJ2-3; D possibly matches TRBD1 or TRBD2 (5 bases each). The V gene's germline CDR1 is MNHEY and CDR2 SVGEGT. The CDR3 length is 17 residues. DNA for the CDR3: TGTGTCAGCAGTTGCGAGGTCCGCGGACTTAGGGGAGATACGCAGTATTTT. Translation: CVSSCEVRGLRGDTQYF.